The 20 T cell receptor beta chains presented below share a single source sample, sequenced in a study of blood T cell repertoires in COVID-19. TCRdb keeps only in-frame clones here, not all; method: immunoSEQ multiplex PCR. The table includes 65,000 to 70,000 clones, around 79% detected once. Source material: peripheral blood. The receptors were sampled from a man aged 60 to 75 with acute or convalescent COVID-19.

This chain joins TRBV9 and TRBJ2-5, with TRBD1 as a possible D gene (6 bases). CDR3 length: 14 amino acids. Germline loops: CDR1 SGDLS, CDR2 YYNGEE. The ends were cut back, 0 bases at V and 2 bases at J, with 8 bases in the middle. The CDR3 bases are TGTGCCAGCAGCGTAGGACAGGCGCAAGAGACCCAGTACTTC. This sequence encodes CASSVGQAQETQYF.

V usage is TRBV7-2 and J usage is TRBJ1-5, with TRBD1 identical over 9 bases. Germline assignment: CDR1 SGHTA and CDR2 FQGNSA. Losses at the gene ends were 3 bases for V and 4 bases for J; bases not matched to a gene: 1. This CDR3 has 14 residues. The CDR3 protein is CASSFDRGNQPQHF. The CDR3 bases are TGTGCCAGCAGCTTCGACAGGGGGAATCAGCCCCAGCATTTT.

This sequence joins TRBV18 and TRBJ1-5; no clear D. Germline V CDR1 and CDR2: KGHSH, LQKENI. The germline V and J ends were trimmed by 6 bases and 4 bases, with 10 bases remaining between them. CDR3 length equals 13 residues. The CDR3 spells CASSPGINQPQHF. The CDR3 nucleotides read TGTGCCAGCTCCCCGGGGATTAATCAGCCCCAGCATTTT.

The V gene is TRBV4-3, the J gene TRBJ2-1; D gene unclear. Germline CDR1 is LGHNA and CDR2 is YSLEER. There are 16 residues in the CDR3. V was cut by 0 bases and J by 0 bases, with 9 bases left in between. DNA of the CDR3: TGCGCCAGCAGCCAAGAAGAGTCATTCTCCTACAATGAGCAGTTCTTC. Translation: CASSQEESFSYNEQFF.

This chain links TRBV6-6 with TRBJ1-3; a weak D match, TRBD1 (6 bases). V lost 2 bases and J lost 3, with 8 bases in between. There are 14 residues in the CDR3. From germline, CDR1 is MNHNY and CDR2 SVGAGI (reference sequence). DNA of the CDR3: TGTGCCAGCAGTTACCCAGGGGATGGAAACACCATATATTTT. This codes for CASSYPGDGNTIYF.

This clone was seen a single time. The CDR3 bases are TGCGCCAGCAGCCAAGACTCTCCTGCAGGGGGCGCCCCTGGAAACACCATATATTTT. Amino acid sequence: CASSQDSPAGGAPGNTIYF. This sequence joins TRBV4-3 and TRBJ1-3; 8 bases fit TRBD1. The CDR3 totals 19 residues. The J segment lost 2 bases and the V segment lost 0 bases, leaving 12 bases of the junction unmatched. Germline V gene lookup returns CDR1 LGHNA and CDR2 YSLEER.

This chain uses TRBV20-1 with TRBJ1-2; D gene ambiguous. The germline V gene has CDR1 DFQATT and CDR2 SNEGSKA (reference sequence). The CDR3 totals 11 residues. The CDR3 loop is CSGLSNYGYTF. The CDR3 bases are TGCAGCGGTTTATCTAACTATGGCTACACCTTC.

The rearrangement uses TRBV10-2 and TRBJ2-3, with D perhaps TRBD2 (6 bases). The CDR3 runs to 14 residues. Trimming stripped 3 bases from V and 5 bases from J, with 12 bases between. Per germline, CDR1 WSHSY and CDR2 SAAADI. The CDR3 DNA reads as TGCGCCAGCAGTGACAGGACTATAGAAGATACGCAGTATTTT. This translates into CASSDRTIEDTQYF.

The CDR3 nucleotides read TGTGCCAGCAGCTCCCGAAAGGGAGGCGGCTACACCTTC. It yields the protein CASSSRKGGGYTF. J is TRBJ1-2 and V is TRBV5-8; the D is unclear. The V gene's germline CDR1 is SGHTS and CDR2 YDEGEE. Trimming cost V 3 bases and J 8 bases, with 14 bases left between them. This CDR3 spans 13 amino acids.

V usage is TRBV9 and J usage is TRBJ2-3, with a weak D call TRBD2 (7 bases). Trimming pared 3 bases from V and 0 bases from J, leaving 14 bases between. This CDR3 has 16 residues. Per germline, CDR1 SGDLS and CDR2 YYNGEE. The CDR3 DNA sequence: TGTGCCAGCAGCGGCGGGGGCGGGGGTAGCACAGATACGCAGTATTTT. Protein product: CASSGGGGGSTDTQYF. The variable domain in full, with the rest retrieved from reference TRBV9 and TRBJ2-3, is DSGVTQTPKHLITATGQRVTLRCSPRSGDLSVYWYQQSLDQGLQFLIQYYNGEERAKGNILERFSAQQFPDLHSELNLSSLELGDSALYFCASSGGGGGSTDTQYFGPGTRLTVL.

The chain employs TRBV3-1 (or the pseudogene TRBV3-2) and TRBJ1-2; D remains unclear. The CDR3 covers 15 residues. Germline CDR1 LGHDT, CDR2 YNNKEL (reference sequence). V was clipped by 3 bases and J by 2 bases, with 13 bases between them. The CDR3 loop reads CASSQVRRGNYGYTF. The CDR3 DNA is TGTGCCAGCAGCCAGGTGCGACGCGGCAACTATGGCTACACCTTC.

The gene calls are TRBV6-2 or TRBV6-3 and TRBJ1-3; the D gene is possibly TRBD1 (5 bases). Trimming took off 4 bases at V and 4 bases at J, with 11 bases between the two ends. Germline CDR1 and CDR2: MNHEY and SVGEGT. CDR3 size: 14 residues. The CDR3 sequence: CASSSRQTGNTIYF. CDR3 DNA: TGTGCCAGCAGTTCCCGACAGACGGGAAACACCATATATTTT.

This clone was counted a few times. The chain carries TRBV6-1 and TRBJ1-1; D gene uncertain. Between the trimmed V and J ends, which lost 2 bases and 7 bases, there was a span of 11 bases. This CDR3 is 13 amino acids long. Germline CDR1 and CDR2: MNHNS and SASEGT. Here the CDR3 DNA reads TGTGCCAGCAGTGAAAGGAGGCAGCTTGAAGCTTTCTTT. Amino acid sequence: CASSERRQLEAFF.

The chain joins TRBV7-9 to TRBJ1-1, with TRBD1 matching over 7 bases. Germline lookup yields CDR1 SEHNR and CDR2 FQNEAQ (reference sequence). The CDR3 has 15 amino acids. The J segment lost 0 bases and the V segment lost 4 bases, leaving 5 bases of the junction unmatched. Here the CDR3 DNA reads TGTGCCAGCAGCTCTGGCAGGGGGATGAACACTGAAGCTTTCTTT. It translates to CASSSGRGMNTEAFF. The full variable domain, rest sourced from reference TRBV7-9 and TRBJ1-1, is DTGVSQNPRHKITKRGQNVTFRCDPISEHNRLYWYRQTLGQGPEFLTYFQNEAQLEKSRLLSDRFSAERPKGSFSTLEIQRTEQGDSAMYLCASSSGRGMNTEAFFGQGTRLTVV.

The CDR3 reads CASSLQGGNTEAFF. The DNA of the CDR3 is TGCGCCAGCAGTCTTCAGGGGGGGAACACTGAAGCTTTCTTT. This chain links TRBV4-1 with TRBJ1-1, with 7 bases identical to TRBD1. The trim removed 6 bases at V and 1 base at J, leaving 5 bases unmatched. The CDR3 length is 14 residues. CDR1 MGHRA and CDR2 YSYEKL come from the germline V gene.

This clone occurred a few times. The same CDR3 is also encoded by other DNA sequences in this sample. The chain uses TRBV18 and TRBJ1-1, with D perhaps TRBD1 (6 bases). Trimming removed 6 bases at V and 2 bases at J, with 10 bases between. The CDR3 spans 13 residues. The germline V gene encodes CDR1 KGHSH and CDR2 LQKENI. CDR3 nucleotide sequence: TGTGCCAGCTCGGGACAAGCTAACACTGAAGCTTTCTTT. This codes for CASSGQANTEAFF.

CDR3 nucleotides: TGTGCCTGGAGTGTAGATTGGTCAGGGGTGGGTGAAGCTTTCTTT. Translation: CAWSVDWSGVGEAFF. The V gene is TRBV30, the J gene TRBJ1-1; TRBD1 is a possible D gene (6 bases). Germline V gene sequence: CDR1 GTSNPN, CDR2 SVGIG (reference sequence). V was shortened by 0 bases and J by 7 bases, with 18 bases between the two germline ends. This CDR3 is 15 amino acids long.

CDR3: CASSLLPGQGPSTDTQYF. The CDR3 coding sequence is TGTGCCAGCAGCCTCCTACCGGGACAAGGACCTAGCACAGATACGCAGTATTTT. V is TRBV5-5 and J is TRBJ2-3, with TRBD1 as a possible D gene (6 bases). The CDR3 is 18 amino acids. Trimming took 4 bases from V and 0 from J, leaving 21 bases between them. Germline V gives CDR1 SGHKS, CDR2 YYEKEE (reference sequence).

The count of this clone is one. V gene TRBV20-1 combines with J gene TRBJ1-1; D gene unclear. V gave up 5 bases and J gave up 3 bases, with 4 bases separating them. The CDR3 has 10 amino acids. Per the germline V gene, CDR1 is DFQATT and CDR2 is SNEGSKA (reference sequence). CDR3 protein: CSALYTEAFF. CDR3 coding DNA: TGCAGTGCTCTTTACACTGAAGCTTTCTTT.

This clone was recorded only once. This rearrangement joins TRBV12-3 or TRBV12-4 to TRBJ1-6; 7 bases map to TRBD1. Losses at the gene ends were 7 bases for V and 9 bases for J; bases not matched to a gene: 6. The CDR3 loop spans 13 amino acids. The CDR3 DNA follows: TGTGCCAGCACCAGACAGGGAAGTTCACCCCTCCACTTT. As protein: CASTRQGSSPLHF.